This T cell receptor beta chain originates from a study of T cells in tuberculosis. Background on the study: A South African cohort included IGRA-negative adolescents, latently infected IGRA-positive adolescents and adults with active tuberculosis. Whole-study findings and limits: A GMM-specific repertoire classifier reached about 90% accuracy, AUROC about 0.87. Active tuberculosis patients had shorter CDR3-alpha; the beta difference was nonsignificant.

Profiling relied on immunoSEQ multiplex PCR, and the TCRdb table lists in-frame clones only, not all of them. The top ten hold 6.5% to 8.5% of the sample, which has about 36,000 clones, over 90% seen once. Adolescents were screened for latent TB by skin test and IGRA. A word on this clone: Its cognate antigen is unknown.

CDR3 length: 17 residues. Germline V CDR1 and CDR2: SGDLS, YYNGEE. V lost 4 bases to trimming and J lost 7 bases; unmatched junction nucleotides: 10. The gene calls are TRBV9 and TRBJ2-3; 15 nucleotides align to TRBD2. The clonotype comes from a donor under 30 with latent tuberculosis or without tuberculosis infection. Sequenced: PBMCs. In nucleotides, the CDR3 is TGTGCCAGCAGCTCTCGGACTAGCGGGGGGGCCGTGAATACGCAGTATTTT. Protein product: CASSSRTSGGAVNTQYF.